The 11 T cell receptor beta chains presented below share a single source sample, sequenced in a study of blood T cells in healthy people across ages. With a J-beta primer mix and a sample-barcoded 5' primer, a second PCR ran about 7 to 11 cycles. MiXCR, applied by TCRdb to the 5' RACE reads, yields one record per CDR3 protein. The sample yields nearly 800,000 distinct CDR3 sequences, around 25% seen once. The data also belong to a second study, concerning T cells of mothers and their children.

Source material: blood. These receptor sequences come from a boy younger than 18 in good health.

This chain uses TRBV6-2 or TRBV6-3 with TRBJ2-3; 8 nucleotides line up with TRBD1. Germline V gene data show CDR1 as MNHEY and CDR2 as SVGEGT. Trimming cost V 10 bases and J 5 bases; bases outside gene matches: 11. The CDR3 runs to 14 residues. The CDR3 region is CAITDRDIEDTQYF. In nucleotides, the CDR3 is TGTGCCATCACGGACAGGGATATTGAAGATACGCAGTATTTT.

The chain carries TRBV27 and TRBJ1-4; D ambiguous. The V end lost 0 bases, the J end lost 8 bases, and 13 bases lay between the germline ends. Germline lookup yields CDR1 MNHEY and CDR2 SMNVEV (reference sequence). This CDR3 spans 15 amino acids. The CDR3 loop reads CASSLSGGGREKLFF. The CDR3, as DNA: TGTGCCAGCAGTTTATCCGGAGGAGGGAGGGAAAAACTGTTTTTT.

This chain joins TRBV28 and TRBJ1-5; D call uncertain. This CDR3 comprises 13 residues. The ends were cut back, 3 bases at V and 11 bases at J, with 14 bases in the middle. Germline V gene lookup returns CDR1 MDHEN and CDR2 SYDVKM. The CDR3 loop reads CASSFNPVGTQHF. CDR3 in DNA: TGTGCCAGCAGTTTTAATCCAGTAGGGACCCAGCATTTT.

This clonotype turned up a few times. This chain connects TRBV28 to TRBJ2-5; TRBD2 is a possible D gene (7 bases). Germline V gene lookup returns CDR1 MDHEN and CDR2 SYDVKM. V dropped 6 bases and J dropped 5 bases, with 16 bases sitting between them. This CDR3 is built from 14 residues. CDR3 region: CASRAQGGRETQYF. The CDR3 DNA follows: TGTGCCAGCAGGGCACAGGGAGGGAGGGAGACCCAGTACTTC.

The V call is TRBV7-2, the J call TRBJ1-5; tentative D call: TRBD1 (5 bases). Germline assignment: CDR1 SGHTA and CDR2 FQGNSA. V dropped 2 bases and J dropped 0 bases, with 11 bases sitting between them. CDR3 length: 16 residues. CDR3 in amino acids: CASSLSQGYSNQPQHF. The DNA of the CDR3 is TGTGCCAGCAGCTTATCGCAGGGCTATAGCAATCAGCCCCAGCATTTT.

This rearrangement joins TRBV20-1 to TRBJ2-1; the match to TRBD2 covers 9 bases. This CDR3 spans 17 amino acids. Germline V CDR1 and CDR2: DFQATT, SNEGSKA (reference sequence). The V gene end was trimmed by 6 bases and the J gene end by 3 bases; junction bases not matched to a gene: 15. The CDR3 region has the DNA TGCAGTGCCAACCGAGGGCTAGCGGGACTTCACTACAATGAGCAGTTCTTC. Protein sequence: CSANRGLAGLHYNEQFF.

The table lists this clonotype with a few counts. The conserved final phenylalanine or tryptophan is absent from the CDR3, which likely points to a read error. The chain has TRBV7-2 and TRBJ1-1; D perhaps matches TRBD1 (5 bases). Germline lookup yields CDR1 SGHTA and CDR2 FQGNSA. V shed 0 bases and J shed 1 base, with 12 bases lying between them. The CDR3 totals 16 residues. The chain's CDR3 is CASSLAAGMGNTEAFV. The CDR3 DNA sequence: TGTGCCAGCAGCTTAGCTGCAGGGATGGGGAACACTGAAGCTTTCGTT.

This clonotype came up once. It may be a read error: a sequence one base away is much more abundant. Because it lacks the conserved phenylalanine or tryptophan at the end, this CDR3 is likely a read error. The rearrangement joins TRBV11-2 to TRBJ2-2; 7 nucleotides match TRBD2. The CDR3 has 12 residues. The trim removed 5 bases at V and 8 bases at J, leaving 2 bases unmatched. The germline V gene encodes CDR1 SGHAT and CDR2 FQNNGV. The CDR3, as DNA: TGTGCCAGCAGCCTCGGGAGGGGGGAGCTGTTTTAT. It translates to CASSLGRGELFY.

The chain employs TRBV21-1 and TRBJ1-3; the D call in the table, TRBD1, was not verified against the DNA. TRBV21-1 is noted as a pseudogene. The CDR3 is made up of 14 amino acids. The CDR3 sequence is CAIQDRGDPNTIYF. CDR3 coding DNA: TGTGCCATCCAAGACAGGGGTGATCCAAACACCATATATTTT.

This clonotype was counted between two and nine times. The chain has TRBV18 and TRBJ2-6, with D possibly matching TRBD1 (6 bases). The germline V and J ends were trimmed by 5 bases and 0 bases, with 11 bases remaining between them. The CDR3 consists of 16 residues. Germline V gene lookup returns CDR1 KGHSH and CDR2 LQKENI. The CDR3 DNA sequence: TGTGCCAGCTCATCCGACAGGAGCTCTGGGGCCAACGTCCTGACTTTC. Translating gives CASSSDRSSGANVLTF.

In this sample, this clonotype turned up a few times. The chain joins TRBV6-5 to TRBJ2-7; D unclear. The CDR3 is 12 amino acids. Per germline, CDR1 MNHEY and CDR2 SVGAGI. Trimming shortened V by 6 bases and J by 5 bases, and 11 bases separated the two germline ends. CDR3 protein: CASSRSSHEQYF. DNA for the CDR3: TGTGCCAGCAGCCGGAGCAGTCACGAGCAGTACTTC.